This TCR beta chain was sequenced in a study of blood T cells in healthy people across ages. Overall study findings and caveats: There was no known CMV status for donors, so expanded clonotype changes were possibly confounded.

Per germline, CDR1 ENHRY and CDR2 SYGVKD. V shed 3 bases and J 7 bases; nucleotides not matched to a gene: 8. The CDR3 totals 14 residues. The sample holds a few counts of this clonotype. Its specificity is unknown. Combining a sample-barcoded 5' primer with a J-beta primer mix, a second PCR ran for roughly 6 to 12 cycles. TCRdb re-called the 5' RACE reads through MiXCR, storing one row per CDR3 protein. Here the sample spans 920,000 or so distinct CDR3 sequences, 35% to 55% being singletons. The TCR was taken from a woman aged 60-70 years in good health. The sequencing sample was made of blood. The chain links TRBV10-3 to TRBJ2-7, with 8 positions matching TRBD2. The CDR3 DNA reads TGTGCCATCAGTGACTCCGGGACTAGGGGTGAGCAGTACTTC. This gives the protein CAISDSGTRGEQYF.